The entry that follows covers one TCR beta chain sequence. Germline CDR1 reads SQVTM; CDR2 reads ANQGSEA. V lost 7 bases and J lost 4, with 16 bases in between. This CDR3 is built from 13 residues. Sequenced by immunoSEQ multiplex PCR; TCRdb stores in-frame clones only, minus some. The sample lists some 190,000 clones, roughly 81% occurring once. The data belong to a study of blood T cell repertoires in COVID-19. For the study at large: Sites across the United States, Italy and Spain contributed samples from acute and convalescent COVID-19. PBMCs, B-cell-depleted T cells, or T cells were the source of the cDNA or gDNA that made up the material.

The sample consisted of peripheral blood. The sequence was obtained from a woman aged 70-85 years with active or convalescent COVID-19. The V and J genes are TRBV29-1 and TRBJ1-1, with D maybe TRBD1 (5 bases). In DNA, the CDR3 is TGCAGCGCGTGGCGGGGCCAGGGCACTGAAGCTTTCTTT. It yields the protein CSAWRGQGTEAFF. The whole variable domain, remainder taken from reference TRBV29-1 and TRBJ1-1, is SAVISQKPSRDICQRGTSLTIQCQVDSQVTMMFWYRQQPGQSLTLIATANQGSEATYESGFVIDKFPISRPNLTFSTLTVSNMSPEDSSIYLCSAWRGQGTEAFFGQGTRLTVV.